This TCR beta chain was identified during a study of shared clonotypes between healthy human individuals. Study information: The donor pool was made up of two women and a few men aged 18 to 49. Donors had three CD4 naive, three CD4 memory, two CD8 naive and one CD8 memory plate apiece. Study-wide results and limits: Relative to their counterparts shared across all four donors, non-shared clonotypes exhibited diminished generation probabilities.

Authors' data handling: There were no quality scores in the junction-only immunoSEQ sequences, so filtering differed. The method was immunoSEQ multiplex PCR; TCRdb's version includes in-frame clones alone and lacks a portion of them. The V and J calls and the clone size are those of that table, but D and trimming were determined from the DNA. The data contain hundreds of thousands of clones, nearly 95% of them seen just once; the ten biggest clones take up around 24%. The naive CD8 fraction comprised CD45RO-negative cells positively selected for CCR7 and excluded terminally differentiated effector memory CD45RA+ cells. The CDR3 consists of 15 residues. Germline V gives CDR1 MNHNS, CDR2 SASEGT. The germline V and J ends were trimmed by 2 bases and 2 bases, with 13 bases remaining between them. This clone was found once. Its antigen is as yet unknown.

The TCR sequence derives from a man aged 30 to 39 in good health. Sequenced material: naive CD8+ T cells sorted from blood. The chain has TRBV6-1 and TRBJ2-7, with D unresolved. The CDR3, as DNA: TGTGCCAGCAGTGAATTCCCCCGAGTCACCTACGAGCAGTACTTC. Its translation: CASSEFPRVTYEQYF.